The 2 T cell receptor beta chains listed next were all sequenced from one sample in a study of blood T cell repertoires in COVID-19. Clones were read by immunoSEQ multiplex PCR, and TCRdb kept only the in-frame ones, dropping some. The profile shows about 100,000 clones, roughly four fifths of them singletons. Sequenced material: peripheral blood. The source of these receptors is a man aged 40-49 years with active or convalescent COVID-19.

In its sample, this clone was seen a few times. The chain couples TRBV28 to TRBJ1-5; D is uncertain. The V gene lost 3 bases and the J gene lost 10 bases, with 10 bases spanning the gap. CDR3 length: 12 residues. Germline V CDR1 and CDR2: MDHEN, SYDVKM. The DNA for the CDR3 is TGTGCCAGCAGTTTCGTTACGACACCCCAGCATTTT. It is translated as CASSFVTTPQHF.

The V call is TRBV27, the J call TRBJ2-7; 10 bases match TRBD1. Per the germline V gene, CDR1 is MNHEY and CDR2 is SMNVEV (reference sequence). Losses at the gene ends were 1 base for V and 3 bases for J; bases not matched to a gene: 12. The CDR3 length is 18 residues. The CDR3 reads CASSLLGQGNKVFYEQYF. In DNA, the CDR3 is TGTGCCAGCAGTTTATTGGGACAGGGGAATAAAGTGTTCTACGAGCAGTACTTC.